Shown below are 16 T cell receptor beta chains from a single sample sequenced in a study of control samples from healthy donors and cancer patients. Profiling relied on immunoSEQ multiplex PCR, and the TCRdb table lists in-frame clones only, not all of them. Of about 160,000 clones listed, about 94% are singletons. What was sequenced was blood. Receptors were obtained from a young woman in good health.

The chain is built from TRBV6-2 or TRBV6-3 and TRBJ2-3, with 7 bases that match TRBD2. Per germline, CDR1 MNHEY and CDR2 SVGEGT. The CDR3 runs 15 residues. Unmatched junction bases numbered 4, after V lost 2 bases and J lost 2 bases. CDR3 in amino acids: CASSYRAGDTDTQYF. CDR3 nucleotide sequence: TGTGCCAGCAGTTACCGCGCGGGAGACACAGATACGCAGTATTTT.

The CDR3 region has the DNA TGTGCCAGCTGCGAGGCGGGAGAAAGGTCCGGGGAGCTGTTTTTT. As protein: CASCEAGERSGELFF. This chain connects TRBV2 to TRBJ2-2; 7 bases line up with TRBD2. The CDR3 covers 15 residues. Germline V gene lookup returns CDR1 SNHLY and CDR2 FYNNEI. V trimming: 8 bases; J trimming: 6 bases; junction bases outside the gene matches: 12.

This chain links TRBV5-6 with TRBJ2-5; D is undetermined. Germline V gene lookup returns CDR1 SGHDT and CDR2 YYEEEE. The CDR3 extends over 10 amino acids. V lost 7 bases, J lost 5 bases, and 6 bases lay in between. This CDR3 reads CASQGETQYF. As DNA, the CDR3 is TGTGCCAGCCAAGGGGAGACCCAGTACTTC.

This clone was seen only once. The CDR3 protein is CAWSVRQGHYGYTF. The CDR3 nucleotides read TGTGCCTGGAGTGTACGGCAGGGACACTATGGCTACACCTTC. This sequence joins TRBV30 and TRBJ1-2; TRBD1 might be the D (5 bases). Trimming left V 0 bases short and J 3 bases short, with 11 bases between. The CDR3 runs to 14 residues. Germline values: CDR1 GTSNPN, CDR2 SVGIG (reference sequence).

This chain connects TRBV19 to TRBJ1-5; 7 bases line up with TRBD1. The germline V gene encodes CDR1 LNHDA and CDR2 SQIVND (reference sequence). V lost 4 bases to trimming and J lost 4 bases; unmatched junction nucleotides: 4. The CDR3 is made up of 14 amino acids. The CDR3 reads CASSTWTGNQPQHF. The DNA of the CDR3 is TGTGCCAGTAGTACGTGGACAGGAAATCAGCCCCAGCATTTT. Filled out from reference TRBV19 and TRBJ1-5, the complete variable domain reads DGGITQSPKYLFRKEGQNVTLSCEQNLNHDAMYWYRQDPGQGLRLIYYSQIVNDFQKGDIAEGYSVSREKKESFPLTVTSAQKNPTAFYLCASSTWTGNQPQHFGDGTRLSIL.

The rearrangement links TRBV7-9 to TRBJ1-2; D is perhaps TRBD1 (5 bases). Trimming removed 4 bases from V and 7 bases from J, with 13 bases in between. Per the germline V gene, CDR1 is SEHNR and CDR2 is FQNEAQ (reference sequence). This CDR3 comprises 13 residues. The CDR3 loop reads CASSSGTSGGYTF. CDR3 nucleotides: TGTGCCAGCAGCTCCGGGACGTCGGGTGGCTACACCTTC.

This chain uses TRBV21-1 with TRBJ2-7; no DNA check was done on the table's D call, TRBD2. TRBV21-1 corresponds to a pseudogene. CDR3 length: 13 amino acids. CDR3 region: CASLAAPSYEQYF. The CDR3 DNA sequence: TGTGCCAGCTTAGCGGCCCCTTCCTACGAGCAGTACTTC.

J is TRBJ2-7 and V is TRBV7-3; 9 nucleotides align to TRBD1. The CDR3 has 14 residues. The V segment lost 0 bases and the J segment 4 bases; nucleotides outside the gene matches: 1. Germline CDR1 and CDR2: SGHTA and FQGTGA. CDR3 bases: TGTGCCAGCAGCTTAACTGGGACAGGGTACGAGCAGTACTTC. Its translation is CASSLTGTGYEQYF.

The chain combines TRBV11-2 with TRBJ2-7, with D hard to call. CDR1 SGHAT and CDR2 FQNNGV come from the germline V gene. The V end was cut by 4 bases, the J end by 2 bases, with 6 bases between. This CDR3 region has 12 residues. CDR3 loop: CASSSVTYEQYF. CDR3 nucleotides: TGTGCCAGCAGCTCTGTCACCTACGAGCAGTACTTC. The entire variable domain, with the rest obtained from reference TRBV11-2 and TRBJ2-7, is as follows: EAGVAQSPRYKIIEKRQSVAFWCNPISGHATLYWYQQILGQGPKLLIQFQNNGVVDDSQLPKDRFSAERLKGVDSTLKIQPAKLEDSAVYLCASSSVTYEQYFGPGTRLTVT.

About this clone: The sample carries other DNA sequences with the same CDR3. This chain links TRBV19 with TRBJ1-3; D call uncertain. V dropped 3 bases and J dropped 1 base, with 1 base sitting between them. The CDR3 is 12 residues long. Germline values: CDR1 LNHDA, CDR2 SQIVND (reference sequence). CDR3 in DNA: TGTGCCAGTAGTATTTCTGGAAACACCATATATTTT. It encodes CASSISGNTIYF. The whole variable domain, remainder taken from reference TRBV19 and TRBJ1-3, is DGGITQSPKYLFRKEGQNVTLSCEQNLNHDAMYWYRQDPGQGLRLIYYSQIVNDFQKGDIAEGYSVSREKKESFPLTVTSAQKNPTAFYLCASSISGNTIYFGEGSWLTVV.

V is TRBV5-5 and J is TRBJ2-1; TRBD2 matches 7 bases. The V segment lost 0 bases and the J segment 4 bases; nucleotides outside the gene matches: 4. Germline CDR1 SGHKS, CDR2 YYEKEE (reference sequence). This CDR3 comprises 15 residues. CDR3 loop: CASSLELAEYNEQFF. CDR3 DNA sequence: TGTGCCAGCAGCTTGGAGCTAGCGGAGTACAATGAGCAGTTCTTC.

The rearrangement uses TRBV7-6 and TRBJ2-1, with 8 nucleotides matching TRBD2. With V trimmed by 1 base and J by 5 bases, 10 bases remained unmatched. The length of the CDR3 is 17 residues. In germline, CDR1 is SGHVS, CDR2 FNYEAQ. CDR3 DNA: TGTGCCAGCAGCTTAGTAGAGAGGACTAGCATCCACAATGAGCAGTTCTTC. This translates into CASSLVERTSIHNEQFF.

The rearrangement links TRBV18 to TRBJ1-1, with D unresolved. This CDR3 has 16 amino acids. Germline values: CDR1 KGHSH, CDR2 LQKENI. The ends were cut back, 3 bases at V and 2 bases at J, with 16 bases in the middle. The CDR3 DNA reads as TGTGCCAGCTCACCCCCCGTGGCTGGAAGAAACACTGAAGCTTTCTTT. Protein product: CASSPPVAGRNTEAFF. The full variable domain, completed using reference TRBV18 and TRBJ1-1, is NAGVMQNPRHLVRRRGQEARLRCSPMKGHSHVYWYRQLPEEGLKFMVYLQKENIIDESGMPKERFSAEFPKEGPSILRIQQVVRGDSAAYFCASSPPVAGRNTEAFFGQGTRLTVV.

Here the CDR3 DNA reads TGTGCCAGCTCACTCAGATCCCGGACGCTGGATAGCAATCAGCCCCAGCATTTT. Protein: CASSLRSRTLDSNQPQHF. This sequence joins TRBV18 and TRBJ1-5, with D uncertain. The V gene's germline CDR1 is KGHSH and CDR2 LQKENI. The germline V and J ends were trimmed by 4 bases and 0 bases, with 19 bases remaining between them. This CDR3 has 18 residues.

This sequence joins TRBV20-1 and TRBJ2-5; no clear D. Germline CDR1 is DFQATT and CDR2 is SNEGSKA (reference sequence). Trimming pared 6 bases from V and 5 bases from J, leaving 10 bases between. There are 11 residues in the CDR3. In DNA form, the CDR3 reads TGCAGTGCCTTCGATCGGGAGACCCAGTACTTC. As protein: CSAFDRETQYF.

The rearrangement joins TRBV28 to TRBJ2-6, with 12 bases aligning to TRBD1. The CDR3 runs to 17 residues. In germline, CDR1 is MDHEN, CDR2 SYDVKM. V lost 5 bases to trimming and J lost 3 bases; unmatched junction nucleotides: 5. CDR3 sequence reads: CASSPWDRGRGANVLTF. CDR3 nucleotides: TGTGCCAGCAGTCCCTGGGACAGGGGGCGTGGGGCCAACGTCCTGACTTTC.